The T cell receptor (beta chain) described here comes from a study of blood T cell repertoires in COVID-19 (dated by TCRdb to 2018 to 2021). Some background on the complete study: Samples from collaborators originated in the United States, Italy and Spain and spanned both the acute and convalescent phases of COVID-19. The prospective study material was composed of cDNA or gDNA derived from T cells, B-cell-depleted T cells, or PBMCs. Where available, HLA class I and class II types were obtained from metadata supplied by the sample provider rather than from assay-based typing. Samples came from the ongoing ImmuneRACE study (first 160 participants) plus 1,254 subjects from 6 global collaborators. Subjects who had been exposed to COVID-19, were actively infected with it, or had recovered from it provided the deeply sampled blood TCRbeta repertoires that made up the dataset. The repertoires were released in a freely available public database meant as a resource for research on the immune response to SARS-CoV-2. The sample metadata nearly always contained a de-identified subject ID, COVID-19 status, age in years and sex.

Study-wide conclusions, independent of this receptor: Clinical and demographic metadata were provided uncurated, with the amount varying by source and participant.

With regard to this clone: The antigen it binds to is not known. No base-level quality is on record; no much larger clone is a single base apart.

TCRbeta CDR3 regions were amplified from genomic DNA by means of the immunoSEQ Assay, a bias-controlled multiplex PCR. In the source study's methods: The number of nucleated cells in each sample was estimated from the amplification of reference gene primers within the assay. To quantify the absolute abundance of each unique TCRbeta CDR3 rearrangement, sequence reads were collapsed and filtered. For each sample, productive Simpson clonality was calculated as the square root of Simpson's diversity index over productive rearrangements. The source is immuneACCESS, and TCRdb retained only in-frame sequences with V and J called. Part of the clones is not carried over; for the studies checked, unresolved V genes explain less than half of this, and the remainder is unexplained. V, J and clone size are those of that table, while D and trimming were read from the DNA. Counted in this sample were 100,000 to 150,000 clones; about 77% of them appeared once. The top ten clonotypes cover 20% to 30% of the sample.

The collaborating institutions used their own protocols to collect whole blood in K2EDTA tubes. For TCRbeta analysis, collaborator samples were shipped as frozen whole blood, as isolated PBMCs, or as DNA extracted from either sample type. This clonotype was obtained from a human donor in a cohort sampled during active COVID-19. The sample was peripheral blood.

The CDR3 protein is CASSKTSGTYNEQFF. The sequenced DNA: TGTGCCAGCAGCAAAACTAGCGGGACCTACAATGAGCAGTTCTTC. The chain couples TRBV7-3 to TRBJ2-1; TRBD2 matches 10 bases in the middle. V is trimmed back by 5 bases and J by 2 bases, and the junction contains 3 bases that no gene match accounts for. The CDR3, from cysteine to phenylalanine, totals 15 residues. Only CDR3 DNA is held: 45 bases, read in frame from base 1. From a lookup of the germline V gene, CDR1 and CDR2 are SGHTA and FQGTGA.